These 18 T cell receptor beta chains came from one sample sequenced in a study of type 1 regulatory T cells. TCRdb reanalysed the reads using MiXCR and keeps one entry per CDR3 protein. The data show 90,000 to 100,000 distinct CDR3 sequences, roughly 31% seen once. The sequenced material came from CD4+ T cells, either the whole sample or a sorted fraction (not recorded which). All receptors derive from a human donor in good health.

The chain carries TRBV5-6 and TRBJ1-2; no clear D. The CDR3 loop spans 14 amino acids. Germline V lookup: CDR1 SGHDT, CDR2 YYEEEE. V lost 2 bases and J 2 bases, leaving 10 bases between the germline ends. Written as DNA, the CDR3 is TGTGCCAGCAGCTTCGGGCGGGGAAACTATGGCTACACCTTC. It specifies CASSFGRGNYGYTF. Complete variable domain (other parts from reference TRBV5-6 and TRBJ1-2): DAGVTQSPTHLIKTRGQQVTLRCSPKSGHDTVSWYQQALGQGPQFIFQYYEEEERQRGNFPDRFSGHQFPNYSSELNVNALLLGDSALYLCASSFGRGNYGYTFGSGTRLTVV.

CDR3 loop: CASSPGGISNQPQHF. The CDR3 DNA reads TGTGCCAGCAGTCCGGGGGGGATAAGCAATCAGCCCCAGCATTTT. The chain couples TRBV6-6 to TRBJ1-5; TRBD1 is a possible D gene (5 bases). Trimming removed 5 bases at V and 1 base at J, with 12 bases between. Per the germline V gene, CDR1 is MNHNY and CDR2 is SVGAGI (reference sequence). The CDR3 is 15 residues long.

This sequence joins TRBV7-9 and TRBJ2-1, with TRBD2 matching 15 bases. V lost 4 bases and J lost 7; bases outside the gene matches: 11. Germline assignment: CDR1 SEHNR and CDR2 FQNEAQ (reference sequence). The CDR3 runs 18 residues. In DNA form, the CDR3 reads TGTGCCAGCAGCTCGGATCCAGGGACTAGCGGGAGGTATAATGAGCAGTTCTTC. It is translated as CASSSDPGTSGRYNEQFF.

The chain couples TRBV27 to TRBJ2-6, with 10 bases identical to TRBD1. The V segment lost 3 bases and the J segment 0 bases; nucleotides outside the gene matches: 5. From germline, CDR1 is MNHEY and CDR2 SMNVEV (reference sequence). The CDR3 is 18 amino acids. The CDR3 reads CASSFSGTGASGANVLTF. The CDR3 coding sequence is TGTGCCAGCAGTTTCTCTGGGACAGGGGCCTCTGGGGCCAACGTCCTGACTTTC.

This clonotype was counted only a few times. The chain uses TRBV6-5 and TRBJ2-3, with no clear D. V was cut by 6 bases and J by 8 bases, with 15 bases left in between. Germline V gene lookup returns CDR1 MNHEY and CDR2 SVGAGI. The CDR3 sequence is 13 residues long. The CDR3 sequence: CASSRRTGGTQYF. CDR3 DNA sequence: TGTGCCAGCAGCCGACGGACCGGTGGTACGCAGTATTTT.

In its sample, this clonotype was seen a few times. The genes are TRBV24-1 and TRBJ2-2; 10 nucleotides align to TRBD1. Germline V gene lookup returns CDR1 KGHDR and CDR2 SFDVKD. This CDR3 comprises 17 residues. V dropped 2 bases and J dropped 6; count of bases not matched to a gene: 8. Here the CDR3 reads CATSDSGQGFYAGELFF. CDR3 DNA sequence: TGTGCCACCAGTGATTCGGGACAGGGGTTCTACGCCGGGGAGCTGTTTTTT.

This chain joins TRBV6-5 and TRBJ1-5; D not resolved. This CDR3 region has 13 residues. Germline CDR1 is MNHEY and CDR2 is SVGAGI. With 6 bases removed from V and 5 bases from J, the gap between germline ends came to 11 bases. The CDR3 sequence: CASRPERDQPQHF. The CDR3 DNA is TGTGCCAGCAGACCGGAGAGGGATCAGCCCCAGCATTTT.

This chain joins TRBV2 and TRBJ1-5, with 9 positions matching TRBD1. The CDR3 is 15 amino acids. CDR1 is SNHLY and CDR2 is FYNNEI in the germline V gene. V lost 4 bases, J lost 0 bases, and 1 base stayed unmatched. This CDR3 is CASSGQGVSNQPQHF. In DNA form, the CDR3 reads TGTGCCAGCAGTGGACAGGGGGTTAGCAATCAGCCCCAGCATTTT.

The chain has TRBV7-2 and TRBJ2-7, with TRBD1 matching 7 bases. The germline CDR1 and CDR2 sequences are SGHTA and FQGNSA. CDR3 length: 16 amino acids. The trim removed 1 base at V and 3 bases at J, leaving 9 bases unmatched. This chain's CDR3 is CASSLGQGRIGYEQYF. The CDR3 DNA sequence: TGTGCCAGCAGCTTAGGACAGGGTCGGATTGGCTACGAGCAGTACTTC.

In its sample, this clonotype was seen once. The CDR3 spells CASSPRKPTDTQYF. CDR3 coding DNA: TGTGCCAGCTCGCCTAGGAAACCCACAGATACGCAGTATTTT. The chain couples TRBV18 to TRBJ2-3; D is unclear. V shed 6 bases and J shed 2 bases, with 12 bases lying between them. This CDR3 comprises 14 residues. Germline CDR1 is KGHSH and CDR2 is LQKENI.

The table lists this clonotype with a few counts. V usage is TRBV7-2 and J usage is TRBJ2-1; 7 bases are a match to TRBD2. Germline V gene data show CDR1 as SGHTA and CDR2 as FQGNSA. V shed 5 bases and J 0 bases; nucleotides not matched to a gene: 4. The CDR3 totals 15 residues. CDR3 sequence reads: CASSLRDYSYNEQFF. In DNA form, the CDR3 reads TGTGCCAGCAGCCTGCGGGACTACTCCTACAATGAGCAGTTCTTC.

This clonotype was detected a few times. The rearrangement links TRBV11-2 to TRBJ2-1, with 7 bases identical to TRBD2. The CDR3 covers 19 residues. Germline V gives CDR1 SGHAT, CDR2 FQNNGV. V lost 2 bases and J lost 9; bases outside the gene matches: 22. The CDR3 sequence: CASSLRRLQTRGEGSEQFF. For the CDR3, the DNA is TGTGCCAGCAGCTTACGGAGGTTGCAGACTCGCGGGGAGGGGAGTGAGCAGTTCTTC.

The chain carries TRBV19 and TRBJ2-1; 12 nucleotides agree with TRBD2. J lost 0 bases, V lost 2 bases, and 8 bases had no gene match. This CDR3 contains 19 residues. CDR1 is LNHDA and CDR2 is SQIVND in the germline V gene (reference sequence). Here the CDR3 DNA reads TGTGCCAGTAGTATACATAACCTAGCGGGGGGGAGCTCCTACAATGAGCAGTTCTTC. Translating gives CASSIHNLAGGSSYNEQFF.

The chain employs TRBV10-3 and TRBJ1-3; unclear D gene. CDR1 and CDR2 from the germline V gene are ENHRY and SYGVKD. There are 15 residues in the CDR3. Trimming removed 2 bases from V and 0 bases from J, with 8 bases in between. The CDR3 DNA follows: TGTGCCATCAGTGAGGGAGGCATCTCTGGAAACACCATATATTTT. Its protein is CAISEGGISGNTIYF.

This clonotype was picked up a small number of times. CDR3 loop: CASSPRAGWSGEQYF. In nucleotides, the CDR3 is TGTGCCAGCAGCCCCCGGGCGGGATGGTCTGGGGAGCAGTACTTC. J is TRBJ2-7 and V is TRBV7-9, with TRBD2 as a possible D gene (6 bases). With 5 bases removed from V and 7 bases from J, the gap between germline ends came to 21 bases. CDR1 and CDR2 (germline): SEHNR, FQNEAQ (reference sequence). The CDR3 is 15 residues long.

In regard to this clonotype: An end of the junction does not agree with germline; a read error may underlie this. CDR3 coding DNA: TGTGCCACCAGCAGAGATAGGGGGTACTCCAACAATGAGCAGTTCTTC. Protein sequence: CATSRDRGYSNNEQFF. V gene TRBV15 combines with J gene TRBJ2-1; D may be TRBD1 (6 bases). Germline V CDR1 and CDR2: LNHNV, YYDKDF (reference sequence). This CDR3 is 16 amino acids long.

The chain couples TRBV10-1 to TRBJ2-7; 7 nucleotides line up with TRBD2. J gave up 9 bases and V 6 bases, and 11 bases lay outside the gene matches. Germline values: CDR1 WNHNN, CDR2 SYGVQD (reference sequence). CDR3 length equals 13 residues. DNA for the CDR3: TGCGCCAGCAGCGACGGGGGGTCCGGCGGGCAGTACTTC. Translating gives CASSDGGSGGQYF.

The rearrangement links TRBV19 to TRBJ2-3, with 10 bases matching TRBD2. Per the germline V gene, CDR1 is LNHDA and CDR2 is SQIVND (reference sequence). V was pared by 1 base and J by 4 bases, with 8 bases of the junction left unmatched. The CDR3 consists of 17 residues. The DNA for the CDR3 is TGTGCCAGTAGTATAGGGGGAGCGGGAGGGCCGGCAGATACGCAGTATTTT. It yields the protein CASSIGGAGGPADTQYF. Variable domain in full (rest from reference TRBV19 and TRBJ2-3): DGGITQSPKYLFRKEGQNVTLSCEQNLNHDAMYWYRQDPGQGLRLIYYSQIVNDFQKGDIAEGYSVSREKKESFPLTVTSAQKNPTAFYLCASSIGGAGGPADTQYFGPGTRLTVL.